This TCR beta chain derives from a study of blood T cells in healthy people across ages. This clonotype was found a few times. Germline V gene sequence: CDR1 SQVTM, CDR2 ANQGSEA. With 4 bases removed from V and 0 bases from J, the gap between germline ends came to 7 bases. CDR3 size: 12 residues. Then a second PCR, running about 6 to 12 cycles, was carried out with a sample-barcoded 5' primer and a J-beta primer mix. TCRdb redid the calling of the 5' RACE reads with MiXCR, one entry per CDR3 protein. This sample carries 700,000 to 950,000 distinct CDR3 sequences, roughly 50% of them seen once, and the ten largest clones take over 20%. Every participating donor contributed 8 to 10 milliliters of peripheral blood through a draw.

The source material was blood. The receptor comes from a man aged 30 to 45 in good health. This chain uses TRBV29-1 with TRBJ2-7; no firm D call. CDR3 sequence reads: CSVVGISYEQYF. The CDR3, as DNA: TGCAGCGTTGTGGGGATCTCCTACGAGCAGTACTTC.